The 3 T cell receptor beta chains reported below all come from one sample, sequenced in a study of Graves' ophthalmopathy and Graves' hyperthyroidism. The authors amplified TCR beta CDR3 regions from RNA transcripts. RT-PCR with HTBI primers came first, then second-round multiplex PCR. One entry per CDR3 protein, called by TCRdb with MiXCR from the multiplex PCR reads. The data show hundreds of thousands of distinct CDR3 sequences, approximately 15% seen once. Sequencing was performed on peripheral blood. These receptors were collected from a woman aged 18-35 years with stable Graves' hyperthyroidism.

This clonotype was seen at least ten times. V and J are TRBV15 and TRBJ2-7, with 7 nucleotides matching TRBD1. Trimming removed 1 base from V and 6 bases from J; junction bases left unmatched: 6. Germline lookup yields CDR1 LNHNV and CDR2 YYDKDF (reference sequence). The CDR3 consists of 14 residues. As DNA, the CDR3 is TGTGCCACCAGCAGAGCTCCAAACAGGGGCGAGCAGTACTTC. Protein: CATSRAPNRGEQYF.

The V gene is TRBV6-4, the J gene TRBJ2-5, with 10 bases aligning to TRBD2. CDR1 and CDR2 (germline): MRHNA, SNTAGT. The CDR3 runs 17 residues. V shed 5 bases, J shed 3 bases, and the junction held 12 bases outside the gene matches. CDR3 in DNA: TGTGCCAGCAGTTCCAATCGACCGGGACTAGCGAAAGAGACCCAGTACTTC. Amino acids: CASSSNRPGLAKETQYF.

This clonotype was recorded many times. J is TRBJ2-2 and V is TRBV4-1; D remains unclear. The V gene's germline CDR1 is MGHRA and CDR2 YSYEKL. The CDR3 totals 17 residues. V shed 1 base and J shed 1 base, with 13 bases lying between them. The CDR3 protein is CASSQVGGGWNTGELFF. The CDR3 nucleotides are TGCGCCAGCAGCCAAGTGGGTGGCGGATGGAACACCGGGGAGCTGTTTTTT.